Included here is one T cell receptor beta chain sequence, with context. The record originates from a study of blood T cell repertoires in COVID-19. About the study: Researchers got acute and convalescent COVID-19 samples from the United States, Italy and Spain. From T cells, B-cell-depleted T cells, or PBMCs came the material, which was cDNA or gDNA.

In the original analysis: Estimates of nucleated cell counts were drawn from the amplification of reference gene primers. Data came from immunoSEQ multiplex PCR; TCRdb stores just in-frame clones and leaves some out. V and J calls plus clone size are reproduced from that table; the DNA served to infer D and trimming. Of tens of thousands of clones in the sample, roughly 86% are singletons; the top ten hold over 7.5%. Germline V CDR1 and CDR2: KGHDR, SFDVKD. The CDR3 runs to 15 residues. After removal of 10 bases from V and 2 bases from J, the junction contained 10 bases not matched to a gene. The sequenced sample consisted of peripheral blood. This TCR was recovered from a woman over 75 with acute or convalescent COVID-19. The genes are TRBV24-1 and TRBJ1-5; 7 bases agree with TRBD1. The CDR3 DNA reads as TGTGCCACTAAAGACAGGGTGGGTGGCAATCAGCCCCAGCATTTT. It codes for CATKDRVGGNQPQHF.